This T cell receptor (beta chain) was profiled in a study of cytomegalovirus exposure and HLA in healthy donors. Study summary: Sequencing of about 179 million T cells in an earlier analysis found 95 million to 120 million unique TCR beta sequences. The study, taken as a whole, reports: Presence/absence analyses took donor sequencing depth as roughly uniform. A reported reduction in N-insertions relative to the roughly 700-donor mean was seen in an Asian-associated ancestry cluster in a later analysis. TCR beta chains associated with HLA were, in a later analysis, more clonally expanded than equally common others.

V gave up 5 bases and J gave up 2 bases; unmatched junction bases: 8. Germline V CDR1 and CDR2: SGHTA, FQGNSA. CDR3 length equals 17 residues. PCR employed 60 Vbeta and 13 Jbeta primers. Data came from immunoSEQ multiplex PCR; TCRdb stores just in-frame clones and leaves some out. The sample holds 100,000 to 150,000 clones, approximately 78% seen once. As concerns this clone: Its antigen is as yet unknown.

Sequencing used PBMCs. The sequence derives from a woman between 40 and 50 years old in good health and CMV-seropositive. The chain recombines TRBV7-2 with TRBJ2-7, with 14 bases aligning to TRBD2. CDR3: CASSLRLAGGPPYEQYF. CDR3 sequence (DNA): TGTGCCAGCAGCCTACGACTAGCGGGAGGGCCGCCCTACGAGCAGTACTTC.